This T cell receptor beta chain was documented in a study of T cells in women clearing cervical HPV infection. Study-level results: Controls had more TRBV6-7 (0.16%) than cases (about 0.11%).

The CDR3 extends over 13 amino acids. Germline loops: CDR1 LNHDA, CDR2 SQIVND (reference sequence). Trimming took 5 bases from V and 5 from J, leaving 9 bases between them. Data came from immunoSEQ multiplex PCR; TCRdb stores just in-frame clones and leaves some out. This sample's clone table lists about 14,000 clones. Notes on this clone: Its antigen is undetermined. Read sequence stops 3 residues before the CDR3 end, and the germline J gene provides the missing end.

V is TRBV19 and J is TRBJ2-2, with D possibly being TRBD1 (6 bases). Specimen: blood buffy coat. The receptor was derived from a woman aged 18 to 69 with a cervical HPV16 infection that either progressed to CIN3+ or cleared (not recorded which). The CDR3 region is CASSGRGTGELFF. CDR3 bases read: TGTGCCAGTAGTGGCAGGGGAACCGGGGAG.